This passage covers 17 T cell receptor beta chains from one sample sequenced in a study of T-cell memory formation after mild COVID-19 (TCRdb year 2021). The method was 5' RACE. For sequencing, an Illumina NovaSeq 6000 was employed. TCRdb took the public reads, trimmed them with fastp at Q25, ran MiXCR for clone calling and kept in-frame beta chains. Under each unique CDR3 protein, matching rows form one entry showing the most common genes and DNA. The sample table records around 100,000 distinct CDR3 sequences; around a fifth of these occur just once. Together, the top ten hold around 41% of the sample. Source material: PBMCs or a T cell subset sorted from them (not recorded which). The receptors derive from a man aged 18-30 years who had mild COVID-19 (a few samples of this study predate the infection). The sample titles of this study are shuffled in the database, so cell type and time point are left out; the donor was told from shared clones.

The chain combines TRBV6-6 with TRBJ2-1; 7 bases align to TRBD2. The CDR3 is 15 amino acids. Germline-derived CDR1 and CDR2 are MNHNY and SVGAGI (reference sequence). V trimming: 5 bases; J trimming: 7 bases; junction bases outside the gene matches: 11. In DNA form, the CDR3 reads TGTGCCAGCAGTCATCTAGCGGTTCCGGCTAATGAGCAGTTCTTC. This gives the protein CASSHLAVPANEQFF.

This rearrangement joins TRBV28 to TRBJ1-5; TRBD1 aligns across 9 bases. Germline V gene data show CDR1 as MDHEN and CDR2 as SYDVKM. Trimming took 6 bases from V and 6 from J; bases not matched to a gene: 12. The CDR3 contains 16 residues. The CDR3 reads CASSSLRTGVVQPQHF. In DNA, the CDR3 is TGTGCCAGCAGCTCCCTTCGGACAGGGGTTGTTCAGCCCCAGCATTTT.

The CDR3: CASSLYMGQTSQETQYF. CDR3 coding DNA: TGTGCCAGCAGCCTATATATGGGACAGACAAGCCAAGAGACCCAGTACTTC. The V gene is TRBV9, the J gene TRBJ2-5, with 7 bases lining up with TRBD1. The CDR3 totals 17 residues. Germline V lookup: CDR1 SGDLS, CDR2 YYNGEE. The J segment lost 1 base and the V segment lost 4 bases, leaving 13 bases of the junction unmatched.

CDR3 sequence (DNA): TGCGCCAGCAGCCATGGGGAGACCCAGTACTTC. Protein product: CASSHGETQYF. V gene TRBV4-3 combines with J gene TRBJ2-5; D unresolved. Trimming removed 3 bases from V and 5 bases from J, with 4 bases in between. Per germline, CDR1 LGHNA and CDR2 YSLEER. This CDR3 has 11 residues.

The chain recombines TRBV14 with TRBJ2-7; D not certain. The CDR3 contains 15 residues. The germline CDR1 and CDR2 sequences are SGHDN and FVKESK. With 1 base removed from V and 4 bases from J, the gap between germline ends came to 14 bases. The CDR3 DNA reads TGTGCCAGCAGCCAAGCCAGCTCCGGAGAGTACGAGCAGTACTTC. Residues: CASSQASSGEYEQYF.

This clonotype was seen a few times. The V and J genes are TRBV4-1 and TRBJ2-5, with 9 bases aligning to TRBD1. This CDR3 spans 17 amino acids. Germline V gives CDR1 MGHRA, CDR2 YSYEKL. The V and J ends lost 0 bases and 2 bases, in that order; junction bases with no gene match: 7. The CDR3 is CASSQDRDREFQETQYF. CDR3 nucleotide sequence: TGCGCCAGCAGCCAAGACCGGGACAGGGAGTTTCAAGAGACCCAGTACTTC.

The rearrangement uses TRBV5-1 and TRBJ2-7; 8 bases align to TRBD1. The V segment lost 2 bases and the J segment 2 bases; nucleotides outside the gene matches: 9. CDR1 is SGHRS and CDR2 is YFSETQ in the germline V gene. The CDR3 runs to 16 residues. The CDR3 protein is CASSFSTGTGPYEQYF. As DNA, the CDR3 is TGCGCCAGCAGCTTTTCCACCGGGACAGGCCCCTACGAGCAGTACTTC.

The chain is built from TRBV7-9 and TRBJ1-1; the D is unclear. Trimming shortened V by 5 bases and J by 0 bases, and 13 bases separated the two germline ends. CDR3 size: 15 residues. Germline V CDR1 and CDR2: SEHNR, FQNEAQ (reference sequence). The DNA of the CDR3 is TGTGCCAGCAGCAGACTATCAGAGTTGAACACTGAAGCTTTCTTT. Translated, it gives CASSRLSELNTEAFF.

Only a few counts were recorded for this clonotype. This rearrangement joins TRBV25-1 to TRBJ2-5, with D possibly matching TRBD1 (6 bases). The CDR3 is 18 residues long. The germline V gene encodes CDR1 MGHDK and CDR2 SYGVNS. The V gene lost 6 bases and the J gene lost 2 bases, with 25 bases spanning the gap. DNA for the CDR3: TGTGCCAGCAGCCCAGTGCGGACAGTTTTGTATTATCAAGAGACCCAGTACTTC. Encoded protein: CASSPVRTVLYYQETQYF. The full variable domain, its missing parts supplied by reference TRBV25-1 and TRBJ2-5, is EADIYQTPRYLVIGTGKKITLECSQTMGHDKMYWYQQDPGMELHLIHYSYGVNSTEKGDLSSESTVSRIRTEHFPLTLESARPSHTSQYLCASSPVRTVLYYQETQYFGPGTRLLVL.

This clonotype was seen a few times. The V gene is TRBV11-2, the J gene TRBJ2-1; D might be TRBD1 or TRBD2, each matching 5 bases. CDR3 size: 14 residues. The germline V gene has CDR1 SGHAT and CDR2 FQNNGV. V lost 5 bases to trimming and J lost 10 bases, with 18 bases between them. CDR3 coding DNA: TGTGCCAGCAGCCCGGGGCTTGGGAATGCGGAGCAGTTCTTC. It encodes CASSPGLGNAEQFF.

This clonotype was found a few times. V gene TRBV7-9 combines with J gene TRBJ2-4; 14 bases are a match to TRBD2. This CDR3 is 18 amino acids long. CDR1 is SEHNR and CDR2 is FQNEAQ in the germline V gene (reference sequence). The trim removed 5 bases at V and 0 bases at J, leaving 6 bases unmatched. In DNA, the CDR3 is TGTGCCAGCAGCAGGGGACTAGCGGGGGCCCTAGCCAAAAACATTCAGTACTTC. It translates to CASSRGLAGALAKNIQYF.

This clonotype occurred a few times. J is TRBJ1-1 and V is TRBV7-2; D may be TRBD1 (6 bases). CDR3 length: 14 amino acids. Trimming shortened V by 4 bases and J by 3 bases, and 12 bases separated the two germline ends. Germline loops: CDR1 SGHTA, CDR2 FQGNSA. The CDR3 sequence is CASSSLTGYTEAFF. CDR3 sequence (DNA): TGTGCCAGCAGCTCCCTAACAGGGTACACTGAAGCTTTCTTT.

V gene TRBV9 combines with J gene TRBJ1-4, with 9 bases that match TRBD1. The CDR3 contains 14 residues. Trimming took 3 bases from V and 7 from J; bases not matched to a gene: 4. Germline assignment: CDR1 SGDLS and CDR2 YYNGEE. CDR3 sequence reads: CASSATGGREKLFF. The CDR3 region has the DNA TGTGCCAGCAGCGCGACAGGGGGTCGTGAAAAACTGTTTTTT.

The rearrangement links TRBV20-1 to TRBJ2-7, with 9 bases that match TRBD2. The CDR3 runs 12 residues. The germline CDR1 and CDR2 sequences are DFQATT and SNEGSKA (reference sequence). V was pared by 7 bases and J by 2 bases, with 3 bases of the junction left unmatched. DNA of the CDR3: TGCAGTGGGTCTAGCGGGGCCTACGAGCAGTACGTC. As protein: CSGSSGAYEQYV.

This clonotype has just a few counts. The V call is TRBV12-3 or TRBV12-4, the J call TRBJ1-1; TRBD1 matches 7 bases. V trimming: 5 bases; J trimming: 10 bases; junction bases outside the gene matches: 7. The CDR3 contains 12 residues. The CDR3 reads CASSEPGQTAFF. In DNA, the CDR3 is TGTGCCAGCAGTGAACCGGGACAGACAGCTTTCTTT.

A few counts support this clonotype. V and J are TRBV11-2 and TRBJ2-7; tentative D call: TRBD1 (5 bases). The CDR3 covers 13 residues. Germline values: CDR1 SGHAT, CDR2 FQNNGV. V lost 5 bases, J lost 0 bases, and 8 bases lay in between. CDR3 bases: TGTGCCAGCAGCCCGCAGGGCTCCTACGAGCAGTACTTC. Protein: CASSPQGSYEQYF.

V gene TRBV7-9 combines with J gene TRBJ2-5, with a tentative D call TRBD1 (5 bases). V was cut by 6 bases and J by 1 base, with 24 bases left in between. Per germline, CDR1 SEHNR and CDR2 FQNEAQ (reference sequence). The length of the CDR3 is 18 residues. CDR3 bases: TGTGCCAGCAGTCCCCACGATCGACTGACAGAACCCCAAGAGACCCAGTACTTC. It yields the protein CASSPHDRLTEPQETQYF.